This T cell receptor beta chain is from a study of PD-1 blockade in classical Hodgkin lymphoma (TCRdb year 2020). Notes on the research overall: Nivolumab dosing was 3 mg/kg intravenously every 2 weeks, continuing until either disease progression or unacceptable toxicity. The study used TCR beta sequencing and CyTOF to define a peripheral blood immune signature of response to PD-1 blockade in classical Hodgkin lymphoma.

Taken with the paper, the label for time point translates to: cycle 1 day 1 (C1D1), immediately before nivolumab initiation. All trial patients had relapsed after autologous stem cell transplantation, with cohorts A, B and C differing in prior brentuximab vedotin exposure. A total of about 51 patients with relapsed/refractory classical Hodgkin lymphoma made up the trial cohort, and each patient's best overall response was complete response, partial response or progressive disease. Trial patients were treated with single-agent nivolumab in the multi-cohort phase II CheckMate 205 trial. An independent review committee assessed best overall response by applying the 2007 International Working Group response criteria. Trial PBMCs were collected just before the start of nivolumab (C1D1) and during therapy at cycle 2 day 1 and cycle 4 day 1. After peripheral blood was drawn into 8 mL Vacutainer Cell Preparation Tubes, PBMCs were isolated by centrifugation and then cryopreserved.

This clone has a single count. The clone's antigen remains unknown. No quality values exist for individual bases; no much larger clone is one base distant. The full study reports these points: Diversity was lower in patients who began nivolumab less than 1 year after ASCT, so these patients were left out of later analyses to avoid confounding by immune reconstitution. Only a single clinical trial cohort was studied, and what caused the repertoire differences, possibly disease activity or prior therapy, remained undefined. Baseline diversity similar to that of newly diagnosed patients was observed in trial patients achieving complete response, whereas significantly lower diversity was observed in partial responders and progressors. Baseline TCR diversity was reported to be lower in newly diagnosed patients than in healthy donors and to be lower still in relapsed/refractory patients. By C4D1, a significant rise was seen in CD4+ TCR diversity but not in CD8+ TCR diversity (p=0.0027 vs p=0.16), and the rise was most apparent among complete responders (p=0.02).

The Qiagen DNeasy kit was used to extract genomic DNA both from unsorted PBMCs and from the negatively selected CD4+ and CD8+ fractions. Using primers that anneal to V and J segments, immunoSEQ multiplex PCR amplified the TCR beta CDR3 regions. A synthetic immune receptor repertoire was used to minimize amplification bias, and any remaining bias was removed computationally after sequencing. The authors' pipeline ran thus. Repertoire diversity was quantified as the Shannon entropy index using custom Python scripts. Unsorted, CD4+ and CD8+ repertoires were analyzed separately, except for combined analyses in which CD4+ and CD8+ sequences were merged in silico. A clone counted as expanded when the clone's frequency after treatment rose at least 2-fold relative to C1D1, and clones undetected at baseline were given a pseudocount of 0.5. Singleton clones were defined as clones with 0 or 1 copy at C1D1, and non-singleton clones were defined as clones with 2 or more copies. By matching protein sequences in sorted samples from the same patient, clones expanded in unsorted samples were annotated as CD4+, CD8+ or unknown. Wilcoxon tests on paired samples were used to test diversity changes from C1D1 to C4D1. The source is immuneACCESS, and TCRdb retained only in-frame sequences with V and J called. Part of the clones is not carried over; for the studies checked, unresolved V genes explain less than half of this, and the remainder is unexplained. The V and J calls and the clone size are those of that table, but D and trimming were determined from the DNA. The table for this sample lists 13,000 to 15,000 clones; roughly 87% of them were counted only once. The ten biggest clones cover roughly 3.9% of the sample.

V is trimmed back by 3 bases and J by 4 bases, and the junction contains 9 bases that no gene match accounts for. Per the germline V gene, SGHDT is the CDR1 and YYEEEE is the CDR2. From its cysteine to its phenylalanine, the CDR3 spans 15 amino acids. Here the CDR3 DNA is all that survives: 45 bases in frame from base 1. The TCR was taken from a human donor with classical Hodgkin lymphoma. The chain is encoded by TRBV5-6 joined to TRBJ1-1, and 7 junctional nucleotides match TRBD1. Sequenced material: peripheral blood mononuclear cells (PBMCs), taken at baseline. CDR3 reads: CASSSTGRAVTEAFF. DNA sequence: TGTGCCAGCAGCTCGACAGGGAGGGCGGTCACTGAAGCTTTCTTT.